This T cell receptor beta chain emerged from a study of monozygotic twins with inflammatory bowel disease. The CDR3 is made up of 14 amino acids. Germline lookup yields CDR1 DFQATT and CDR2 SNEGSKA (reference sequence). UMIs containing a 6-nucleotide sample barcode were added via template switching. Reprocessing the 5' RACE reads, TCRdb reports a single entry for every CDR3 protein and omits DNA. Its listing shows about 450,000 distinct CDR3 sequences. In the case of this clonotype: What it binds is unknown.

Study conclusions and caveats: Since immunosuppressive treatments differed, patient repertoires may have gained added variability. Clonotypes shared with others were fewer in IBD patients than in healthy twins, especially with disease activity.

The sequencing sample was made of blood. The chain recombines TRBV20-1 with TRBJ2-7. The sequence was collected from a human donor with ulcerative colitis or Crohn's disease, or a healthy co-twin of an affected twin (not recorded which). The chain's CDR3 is CSARKTKDFYEQYF.